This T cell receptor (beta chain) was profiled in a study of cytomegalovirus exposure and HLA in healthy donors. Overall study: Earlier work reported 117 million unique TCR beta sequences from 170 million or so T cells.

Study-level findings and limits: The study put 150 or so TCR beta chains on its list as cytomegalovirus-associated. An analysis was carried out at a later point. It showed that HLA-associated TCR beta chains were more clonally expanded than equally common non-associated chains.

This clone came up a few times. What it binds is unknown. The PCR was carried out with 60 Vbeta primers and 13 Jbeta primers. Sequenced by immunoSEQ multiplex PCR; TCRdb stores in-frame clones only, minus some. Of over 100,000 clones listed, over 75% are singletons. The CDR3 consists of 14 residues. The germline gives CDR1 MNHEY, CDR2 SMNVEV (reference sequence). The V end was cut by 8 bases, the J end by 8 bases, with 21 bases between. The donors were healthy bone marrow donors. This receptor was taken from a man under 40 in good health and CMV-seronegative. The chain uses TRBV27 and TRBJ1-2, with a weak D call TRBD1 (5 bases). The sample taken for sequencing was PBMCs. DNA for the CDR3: TGTGCCAGCGGTCTGGGGCTGACGAAACTGGGCTACACCTTC. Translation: CASGLGLTKLGYTF.